The clone carrying this TCR beta chain was recorded a few times. Its specificity is unknown. These data come from a study of T cell repertoires in cytomegalovirus infection. Study-wide context: CMV infection together with matching HLA type was indicated by public TCR beta signatures.

TCRdb processed the reads anew with MiXCR; each CDR3 protein has one entry. The sample includes 300,000 to 450,000 distinct CDR3 sequences, roughly 18% of them seen just once. Study findings and constraints: Frequencies of public TCR beta families were cumulated, and this identified carriers of CMV plus the relevant HLA. Clonotypes of TCR beta that were HLA-C-restricted and CMV-specific dominated the ex vivo response.

V was cut by 1 base and J by 5 bases, with 9 bases left in between. The CDR3 length is 14 residues. Germline assignment: CDR1 LGHDT and CDR2 YNNKEL (reference sequence). The clonotype comes from a human donor in good health (CMV status not recorded). Some clones in this sample may be carry-over from other donors' samples. The specimen sequenced was PBMCs. The chain is built from TRBV3-1 and TRBJ2-1, with a possible D match to TRBD2 (6 bases). The CDR3 sequence is CASSQAGVHNEQFF. As DNA, the CDR3 is TGTGCCAGCAGCCAAGCGGGGGTACACAATGAGCAGTTCTTC.